These 22 T cell receptor beta chains originate from one sample sequenced in a study of cytomegalovirus exposure and HLA in healthy donors. It was with 60 Vbeta and 13 Jbeta primers that the PCR ran. This table comes from immunoSEQ multiplex PCR, and its TCRdb copy is limited to in-frame clones, with some not included. The sample has 100,000 to 150,000 clones, 73% seen once; the top ten hold 4.5% to 5%. Material for sequencing was PBMCs. These receptors were taken from a man aged 55 to 70 in good health and CMV-seropositive.

This clone has only one observation. The chain joins TRBV4-1 to TRBJ1-6, with a weak D call TRBD1 (5 bases). Trimming shortened V by 0 bases and J by 7 bases, and 10 bases separated the two germline ends. The germline CDR1 and CDR2 sequences are MGHRA and YSYEKL. The CDR3 consists of 15 residues. The CDR3 loop is CASSQDGHGNSPLHF. The CDR3 DNA follows: TGCGCCAGCAGCCAAGATGGACACGGAAATTCACCCCTCCACTTT.

This clone was picked up a small number of times. The chain joins TRBV28 to TRBJ2-5; 9 nucleotides agree with TRBD2. Germline V CDR1 and CDR2: MDHEN, SYDVKM. V was pared by 7 bases and J by 4 bases, with 10 bases of the junction left unmatched. The CDR3 has 15 amino acids. Here the CDR3 DNA reads TGTGCCAGCACCCGCCAACCGGGACTAGCAGAGACCCAGTACTTC. Its protein is CASTRQPGLAETQYF.

V usage is TRBV7-8 and J usage is TRBJ1-5; tentative D call: TRBD1 (5 bases). Germline loops: CDR1 SGHVS, CDR2 FQNEAQ. The CDR3 is 13 amino acids. Trimming removed 3 bases at V and 4 bases at J, with 7 bases between. The CDR3 coding sequence is TGTGCCAGCAGCTTTCAGGGAAATCAGCCCCAGCATTTT. It translates to CASSFQGNQPQHF.

This chain uses TRBV9 with TRBJ1-6, with a possible D match to TRBD1 (5 bases). Looked up from germline, CDR1 is SGDLS and CDR2 is YYNGEE. Deletions cut 0 bases from V and 6 bases from J, with 10 bases between. CDR3 length: 15 amino acids. CDR3 loop: CASSVEQGANSPLHF. The DNA for the CDR3 is TGTGCCAGCAGCGTAGAGCAGGGTGCTAATTCACCCCTCCACTTT.

The rearrangement links TRBV28 to TRBJ2-2, with 8 bases matching TRBD2. The junction had 4 bases not matched to a gene; V was cut back by 6 bases and J by 4 bases. CDR3 length: 14 amino acids. Per the germline V gene, CDR1 is MDHEN and CDR2 is SYDVKM. CDR3 amino acids: CASRAGGATGELFF. CDR3 DNA: TGTGCCAGCAGAGCCGGGGGGGCCACCGGGGAGCTGTTTTTT.

The CDR3 coding sequence is TGCGCCAGCAGCTTGACAGGGTCACAAGTGGCCCGCTACGAGCAGTACTTC. Its protein is CASSLTGSQVARYEQYF. This chain uses TRBV5-1 with TRBJ2-7; D perhaps matches TRBD1 (6 bases). The germline V and J ends were trimmed by 1 base and 3 bases, with 20 bases remaining between them. Germline V lookup: CDR1 SGHRS, CDR2 YFSETQ. The CDR3 spans 17 residues.

This chain connects TRBV5-1 to TRBJ2-7, with 7 positions matching TRBD1. V lost 0 bases and J lost 1; bases outside the gene matches: 4. Germline CDR1 and CDR2: SGHRS and YFSETQ. The CDR3 totals 15 residues. The DNA for the CDR3 is TGCGCCAGCAGCTTGGCGCCGGGACAGTCCTACGAGCAGTACTTC. Its protein product is CASSLAPGQSYEQYF. The full variable domain, its missing parts supplied by reference TRBV5-1 and TRBJ2-7, is KAGVTQTPRYLIKTRGQQVTLSCSPISGHRSVSWYQQTPGQGLQFLFEYFSETQRNKGNFPGRFSGRQFSNSRSEMNVSTLELGDSALYLCASSLAPGQSYEQYFGPGTRLTVT.

The genes are TRBV7-9 and TRBJ1-6; D is uncertain. Germline assignment: CDR1 SEHNR and CDR2 FQNEAQ (reference sequence). This CDR3 is 14 amino acids long. V lost 1 base, J lost 10 bases, and 11 bases lay in between. The CDR3 bases are TGTGCCAGCAGCTTAGACGGAGGTCGATCACCCCTCCACTTT. Protein sequence: CASSLDGGRSPLHF.

V gene TRBV13 combines with J gene TRBJ2-7; D is perhaps TRBD2 (5 bases). Germline values: CDR1 PRHDT, CDR2 FYEKMQ (reference sequence). The CDR3 contains 16 residues. Trimming stripped 5 bases from V and 2 bases from J, with 19 bases between. CDR3 in amino acids: CASSGLRQRSTYEQYF. DNA of the CDR3: TGTGCCAGCAGCGGACTCCGGCAAAGATCAACCTACGAGCAGTACTTC.

CDR3 residues: CASSRFPGQGFQPQHF. The DNA of the CDR3 is TGTGCCAGCAGCCGATTCCCGGGACAGGGGTTTCAACCCCAGCATTTT. This chain uses TRBV5-6 with TRBJ1-5, with 10 nucleotides matching TRBD1. This CDR3 is 16 amino acids long. J lost 10 bases, V lost 4 bases, and 14 bases had no gene match. Per germline, CDR1 SGHDT and CDR2 YYEEEE. Full variable domain (rest looked up from reference TRBV5-6 and TRBJ1-5): DAGVTQSPTHLIKTRGQQVTLRCSPKSGHDTVSWYQQALGQGPQFIFQYYEEEERQRGNFPDRFSGHQFPNYSSELNVNALLLGDSALYLCASSRFPGQGFQPQHFGDGTRLSIL.

The V and J genes are TRBV29-1 and TRBJ2-7; possibly TRBD1 for D (6 bases). The V end lost 4 bases, the J end lost 4 bases, and 14 bases lay between the germline ends. Germline CDR1 and CDR2: SQVTM and ANQGSEA. This CDR3 is 13 amino acids long. The CDR3: CSVVRGNGYEQYF. CDR3 nucleotide sequence: TGCAGCGTTGTAAGGGGGAACGGATACGAGCAGTACTTC.

The chain is built from TRBV28 and TRBJ1-6, with D uncertain. Trimming took off 7 bases at V and 10 bases at J, with 8 bases between the two ends. CDR1 and CDR2 from the germline V gene are MDHEN and SYDVKM. The CDR3 length is 11 residues. The CDR3 DNA reads as TGTGCCAGCACGTCGGGATCACCCCTCCACTTT. Amino acids: CASTSGSPLHF.

V usage is TRBV30 and J usage is TRBJ2-3, with TRBD2 matching 8 bases. CDR1 GTSNPN and CDR2 SVGIG come from the germline V gene (reference sequence). The length of the CDR3 is 15 residues. Losses at the gene ends were 3 bases for V and 3 bases for J; bases not matched to a gene: 8. Written as DNA, the CDR3 is TGTGCCTGGAGGCCAACAGCGGGGGCTACAGATACGCAGTATTTT. Its translation: CAWRPTAGATDTQYF.

J is TRBJ2-2 and V is TRBV7-8; tentatively, D is TRBD2 (6 bases). The CDR3 extends over 17 amino acids. The V gene lost 3 bases and the J gene lost 5 bases, with 19 bases spanning the gap. Germline V gives CDR1 SGHVS, CDR2 FQNEAQ. CDR3 sequence (DNA): TGTGCCAGCAGCTTCGGTCCGGGCAGGGAGGATACCGGGGAGCTGTTTTTT. This codes for CASSFGPGREDTGELFF. Full variable domain (remainder filled in from reference TRBV7-8 and TRBJ2-2): GAGVSQSPRYKVAKRGQDVALRCDPISGHVSLFWYQQALGQGPEFLTYFQNEAQLDKSGLPSDRFFAERPEGSVSTLKIQRTQQEDSAVYLCASSFGPGREDTGELFFGEGSRLTVL.

The gene calls are TRBV15 and TRBJ1-1; 8 bases are a match to TRBD1. The length of the CDR3 is 14 residues. Germline CDR1 and CDR2: LNHNV and YYDKDF (reference sequence). J gave up 11 bases and V 4 bases, and 12 bases lay outside the gene matches. The CDR3 DNA follows: TGTGCCACCAGCATTGCCGGACAGGGAATAGTGGCTTTCTTT. Its protein is CATSIAGQGIVAFF.

The chain combines TRBV11-3 with TRBJ2-7, with a possible D match to TRBD1 (5 bases). The CDR3 length is 15 residues. Germline-derived CDR1 and CDR2 are SGHNT and YENEEA. Trimming pared 1 base from V and 1 base from J, leaving 11 bases between. The CDR3 DNA is TGTGCCAGCAGCTTAGGTTGCCAGGGTTCCTACGAGCAGTACTTC. Residues: CASSLGCQGSYEQYF.

This chain links TRBV6-1 with TRBJ1-1; D is uncertain. This CDR3 spans 14 amino acids. V was cut by 6 bases and J by 5 bases, with 16 bases left in between. Germline CDR1 reads MNHNS; CDR2 reads SASEGT. The DNA of the CDR3 is TGTGCCAGCAGACCCCAGGATCTTGGAACTGAAGCTTTCTTT. It encodes CASRPQDLGTEAFF.

The rearrangement links TRBV4-1 to TRBJ2-1; D might be TRBD2 (6 bases). Trimming pared 4 bases from V and 5 bases from J, leaving 24 bases between. The germline V gene encodes CDR1 MGHRA and CDR2 YSYEKL. CDR3 size: 18 residues. In DNA, the CDR3 is TGCGCCAGCAGCCTCACCTTCGGTTACCGGGGGAGAGACAATGAGCAGTTCTTC. Protein sequence: CASSLTFGYRGRDNEQFF.

This clone came up many times. The chain joins TRBV2 to TRBJ2-6, with TRBD1 matching over 10 bases. This CDR3 contains 17 residues. Losses at the gene ends were 7 bases for V and 4 bases for J; bases not matched to a gene: 10. The germline CDR1 and CDR2 sequences are SNHLY and FYNNEI. The CDR3 DNA reads as TGTGCCAGCAAGGCCGGGACAGGGGTCTCAGGGGCCAACGTCCTGACTTTC. Residues: CASKAGTGVSGANVLTF.

This sequence joins TRBV6-1 and TRBJ2-1; 9 bases match TRBD2. V lost 2 bases, J lost 7 bases, and 3 bases stayed unmatched. The CDR3 runs to 14 residues. Per the germline V gene, CDR1 is MNHNS and CDR2 is SASEGT. CDR3 in amino acids: CASSELAGSNEQFF. CDR3 bases: TGTGCCAGCAGTGAACTAGCGGGGAGTAATGAGCAGTTCTTC.

This sequence joins TRBV29-1 and TRBJ1-2; the D gene is possibly TRBD1 (6 bases). The germline CDR1 and CDR2 sequences are SQVTM and ANQGSEA. The CDR3 sequence is 15 residues long. Trimming left V 3 bases short and J 4 bases short, with 18 bases between. Written as DNA, the CDR3 is TGCAGCGTTGAGGGCGCAGGGGTGGGAAGCTATGGCTACACCTTC. Its translation: CSVEGAGVGSYGYTF. Using reference TRBV29-1 and TRBJ1-2 for the parts outside the CDR3, the full variable domain is SAVISQKPSRDICQRGTSLTIQCQVDSQVTMMFWYRQQPGQSLTLIATANQGSEATYESGFVIDKFPISRPNLTFSTLTVSNMSPEDSSIYLCSVEGAGVGSYGYTFGSGTRLTVV.

The rearrangement joins TRBV11-1 to TRBJ2-2; TRBD1 might be the D (5 bases). Trimming took 7 bases from V and 1 from J, leaving 7 bases between them. The germline V gene encodes CDR1 SGHAT and CDR2 FQDESV (reference sequence). The CDR3 length is 13 residues. CDR3 nucleotide sequence: TGTGCCAGCACTACAGGGAACACCGGGGAGCTGTTTTTT. Residues: CASTTGNTGELFF.